These 2 T cell receptor beta chains were sequenced from one sample in a study of shared clonotypes between healthy human individuals. TCRdb's table, derived via immunoSEQ multiplex PCR, lists solely in-frame clones and lacks some. The table lists some 800,000 clones, over 90% of them singletons. CD45RO-negative, CCR7-positively selected cells formed the naive CD8 fraction, excluding terminally differentiated effector memory CD45RA+ cells. The material sequenced was naive CD8+ T cells sorted from blood. The origin of the receptors is a man aged 30 to 45 in good health.

CDR3 protein: CASSPYGKGVMNTEAFF. CDR3 bases: TGTGCCAGCAGCCCCTACGGAAAGGGAGTCATGAACACTGAAGCTTTCTTT. The gene calls are TRBV14 and TRBJ1-1; no firm D call. Germline V gives CDR1 SGHDN, CDR2 FVKESK. The length of the CDR3 is 17 residues. The ends were cut back, 4 bases at V and 0 bases at J, with 18 bases in the middle.

J is TRBJ1-5 and V is TRBV15; D gene ambiguous. Trimming took 1 base from V and 7 from J, leaving 14 bases between them. CDR1 is LNHNV and CDR2 is YYDKDF in the germline V gene (reference sequence). The CDR3 is made up of 15 amino acids. CDR3 DNA sequence: TGTGCCACCAGCAGAGGCCCCACCACGGGGCAGCCCCAGCATTTT. Protein: CATSRGPTTGQPQHF.